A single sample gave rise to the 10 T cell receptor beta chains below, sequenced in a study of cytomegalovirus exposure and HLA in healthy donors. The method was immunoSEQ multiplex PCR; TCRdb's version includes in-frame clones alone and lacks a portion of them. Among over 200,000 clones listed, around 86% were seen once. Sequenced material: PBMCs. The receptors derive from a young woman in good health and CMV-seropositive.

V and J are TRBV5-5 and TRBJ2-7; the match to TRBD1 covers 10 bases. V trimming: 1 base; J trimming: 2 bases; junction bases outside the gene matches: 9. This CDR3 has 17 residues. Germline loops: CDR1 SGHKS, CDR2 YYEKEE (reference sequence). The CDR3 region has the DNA TGTGCCAGCAGCTTGACAGACCTCGGGACAGGGGCCTACGAGCAGTACTTC. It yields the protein CASSLTDLGTGAYEQYF.

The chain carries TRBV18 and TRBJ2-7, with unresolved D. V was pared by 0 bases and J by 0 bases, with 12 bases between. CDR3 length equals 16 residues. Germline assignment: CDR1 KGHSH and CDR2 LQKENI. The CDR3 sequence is CASSPPTDSSSYEQYF. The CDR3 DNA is TGTGCCAGCTCACCACCGACCGACTCTAGCTCCTACGAGCAGTACTTC.

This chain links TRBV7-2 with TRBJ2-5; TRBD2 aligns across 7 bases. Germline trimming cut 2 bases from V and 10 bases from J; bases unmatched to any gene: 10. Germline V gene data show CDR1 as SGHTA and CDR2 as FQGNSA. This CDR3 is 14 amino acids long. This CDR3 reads CASSLFSSREDQYF. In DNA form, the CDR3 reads TGTGCCAGCAGCTTATTTTCTTCTCGGGAGGACCAGTACTTC.

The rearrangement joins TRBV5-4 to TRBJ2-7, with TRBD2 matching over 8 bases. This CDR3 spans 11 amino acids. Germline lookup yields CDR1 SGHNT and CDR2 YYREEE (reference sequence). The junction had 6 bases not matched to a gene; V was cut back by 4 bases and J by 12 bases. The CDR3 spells CASSPGTSLYF. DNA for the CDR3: TGTGCCAGCAGCCCCGGGACTAGTCTGTACTTC.

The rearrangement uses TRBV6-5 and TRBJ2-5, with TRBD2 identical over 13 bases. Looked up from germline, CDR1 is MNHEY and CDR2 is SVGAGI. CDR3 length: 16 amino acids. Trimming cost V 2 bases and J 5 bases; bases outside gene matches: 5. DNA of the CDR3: TGTGCCAGCAGTTACGGACTAGCGGGAGTATCGGAGACCCAGTACTTC. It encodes CASSYGLAGVSETQYF.

CDR3 protein: CASSPPAGRGANVLTF. CDR3 nucleotide sequence: TGTGCCAGCTCACCACCAGCTGGGAGAGGGGCCAACGTCCTGACTTTC. V is TRBV18 and J is TRBJ2-6; the D gene is possibly TRBD2 (5 bases). This CDR3 spans 16 amino acids. Trimming removed 0 bases from V and 4 bases from J, with 10 bases in between. From germline, CDR1 is KGHSH and CDR2 LQKENI. Full variable domain (remainder filled in from reference TRBV18 and TRBJ2-6): NAGVMQNPRHLVRRRGQEARLRCSPMKGHSHVYWYRQLPEEGLKFMVYLQKENIIDESGMPKERFSAEFPKEGPSILRIQQVVRGDSAAYFCASSPPAGRGANVLTFGAGSRLTVL.

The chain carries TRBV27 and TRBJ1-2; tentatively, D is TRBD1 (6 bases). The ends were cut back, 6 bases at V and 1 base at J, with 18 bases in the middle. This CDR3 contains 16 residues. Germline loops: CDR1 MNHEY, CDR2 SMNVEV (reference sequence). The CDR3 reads CASSNLLQGDNYGYTF. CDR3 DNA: TGTGCCAGCAGCAACCTCTTACAGGGAGATAACTATGGCTACACCTTC.

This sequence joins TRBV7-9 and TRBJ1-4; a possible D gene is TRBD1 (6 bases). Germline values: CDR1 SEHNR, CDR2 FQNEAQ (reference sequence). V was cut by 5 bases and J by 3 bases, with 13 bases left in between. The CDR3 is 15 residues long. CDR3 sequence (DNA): TGTGCCAGCAGCCGACTAGGGGGGGCTAATGAAAAACTGTTTTTT. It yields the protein CASSRLGGANEKLFF.

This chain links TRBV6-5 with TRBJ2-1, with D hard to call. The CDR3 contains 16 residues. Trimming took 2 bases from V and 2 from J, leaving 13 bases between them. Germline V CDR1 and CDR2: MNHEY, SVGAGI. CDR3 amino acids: CASSYPNGRTYNEQFF. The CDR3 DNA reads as TGTGCCAGCAGTTACCCCAACGGCAGGACCTACAATGAGCAGTTCTTC.

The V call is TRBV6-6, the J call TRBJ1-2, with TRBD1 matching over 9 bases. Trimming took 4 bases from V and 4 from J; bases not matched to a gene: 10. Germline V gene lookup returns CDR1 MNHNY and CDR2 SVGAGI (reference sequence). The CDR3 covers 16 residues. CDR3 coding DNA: TGTGCCAGCAGTTCCCACCCGGACAGGGGTTTCTATGGCTACACCTTC. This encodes CASSSHPDRGFYGYTF.